The 25 T cell receptor beta chains listed next were all sequenced from one sample in a study of T cells after yellow fever vaccination. MiXCR, applied by TCRdb to the 5' RACE reads, yields one record per CDR3 protein. The table lists some 670,000 distinct CDR3 sequences, roughly an eighth of them singletons, with 14% to 15% in the top ten. The starting material was PBMCs, obtained on the day of the yellow fever booster vaccination. The source is a man aged 25-45 years who received the YFV17D yellow fever vaccine.

A word on this clonotype: Germline and junction disagree at one end, which may indicate a read error. This sequence joins TRBV28 and TRBJ2-5; D possibly uses TRBD1 or TRBD2 (5 bases each). CDR3 length: 11 residues. The germline V gene encodes CDR1 MDHEN and CDR2 SYDVKM. The CDR3 loop is CASSFSGTHYF. The CDR3 nucleotides read TGTGCCAGCAGTTTTTCGGGGACCCATTACTTC.

The chain recombines TRBV12-3 or TRBV12-4 with TRBJ2-1; 9 bases map to TRBD2. The CDR3 extends over 14 amino acids. After removal of 3 bases from V and 16 bases from J, the junction contained 13 bases not matched to a gene. CDR3 nucleotide sequence: TGTGCCAGCAGTTTTGGAGCCGAACTAGCGGGTAGTTTCTTC. Protein product: CASSFGAELAGSFF.

This chain links TRBV6-1 with TRBJ2-7, with 7 bases identical to TRBD1. The CDR3 runs to 15 residues. CDR1 and CDR2 from the germline V gene are MNHNS and SASEGT. Trimming took 6 bases from V and 7 from J; bases not matched to a gene: 15. The DNA of the CDR3 is TGTGCCAGCAGCCCTGCCGGGACAGTCGTTTTTGAGCAGTACTTC. Encoded protein: CASSPAGTVVFEQYF.

This clonotype was seen only a few times. CDR3 nucleotide sequence: TGCAGTGCTAGGGCACTAGATGCCGGGGAGCTGTTTTTT. It encodes CSARALDAGELFF. The J gene is TRBJ2-2, the V gene TRBV20-1; D possibly corresponds to TRBD2 (5 bases). Trimming removed 3 bases at V and 6 bases at J, with 11 bases between. This CDR3 has 13 amino acids. Germline V CDR1 and CDR2: DFQATT, SNEGSKA (reference sequence).

This clonotype was observed a few times. The V and J genes are TRBV18 and TRBJ1-2; 7 bases fit TRBD1. Germline CDR1 is KGHSH and CDR2 is LQKENI. V shed 3 bases and J 4 bases; nucleotides not matched to a gene: 8. This CDR3 region has 15 residues. The CDR3 nucleotides read TGTGCCAGCTCACCGATGGACAGGAATACCTATGGCTACACCTTC. Its protein is CASSPMDRNTYGYTF. The variable domain in full, completed from reference TRBV18 and TRBJ1-2, reads NAGVMQNPRHLVRRRGQEARLRCSPMKGHSHVYWYRQLPEEGLKFMVYLQKENIIDESGMPKERFSAEFPKEGPSILRIQQVVRGDSAAYFCASSPMDRNTYGYTFGSGTRLTVV.

The chain links TRBV3-1 to TRBJ2-1; no reliable D call. The CDR3 extends over 13 amino acids. V dropped 0 bases and J dropped 9 bases, with 9 bases sitting between them. CDR1 LGHDT and CDR2 YNNKEL come from the germline V gene (reference sequence). The CDR3 loop reads CASSQDPRSEQFF. For the CDR3, the DNA is TGTGCCAGCAGCCAAGATCCCCGAAGTGAGCAGTTCTTC.

V usage is TRBV7-2 and J usage is TRBJ2-2; D remains unclear. The V gene's germline CDR1 is SGHTA and CDR2 FQGNSA. V was cut by 1 base and J by 1 base, with 10 bases left in between. The CDR3 has 16 residues. This CDR3 is CASSLVVRVNTGELFF. CDR3 nucleotides: TGTGCCAGCAGCTTAGTGGTCAGAGTGAACACCGGGGAGCTGTTTTTT.

This chain connects TRBV6-1 to TRBJ1-4, with D perhaps matching TRBD1 (5 bases). Per the germline V gene, CDR1 is MNHNS and CDR2 is SASEGT. Trimming pared 6 bases from V and 7 bases from J, leaving 24 bases between. The length of the CDR3 is 17 residues. The CDR3 loop is CASSRFVSSGEGEKLFF. In nucleotides, the CDR3 is TGTGCCAGCAGCCGCTTCGTTTCGTCGGGGGAAGGTGAAAAACTGTTTTTT.

This clonotype was detected only a few times. The V and J genes are TRBV11-2 and TRBJ2-2; the D gene is possibly TRBD2 (6 bases). Trimming cost V 2 bases and J 9 bases, with 16 bases left between them. The CDR3 has 15 residues. Germline CDR1 SGHAT, CDR2 FQNNGV. The CDR3 loop is CASSLFVGRRRELFF. CDR3 nucleotides: TGTGCCAGCAGCTTATTCGTCGGGAGAAGGCGGGAGCTGTTTTTT.

This clonotype was seen only a few times. The chain has TRBV7-2 and TRBJ2-4; possible D gene TRBD2, 5 bases. The CDR3 totals 14 residues. Germline assignment: CDR1 SGHTA and CDR2 FQGNSA. Trimming left V 5 bases short and J 7 bases short, with 15 bases between. The CDR3 DNA follows: TGTGCCAGCAGCCCGACCGTGGCGGGCAACATTCAGTACTTC. Protein product: CASSPTVAGNIQYF.

There are a few counts of this clonotype. The chain joins TRBV12-3 or TRBV12-4 to TRBJ2-2; D is undetermined. The CDR3 sequence is 13 residues long. With 2 bases removed from V and 6 bases from J, the gap between germline ends came to 7 bases. The CDR3 DNA is TGTGCCAGCAGTTTACGAAGACCCGGGGAGCTGTTTTTT. As protein: CASSLRRPGELFF.

V is TRBV24-1 and J is TRBJ2-5; 9 bases are shared with TRBD1. V gave up 2 bases and J gave up 3 bases; unmatched junction bases: 9. There are 17 residues in the CDR3. In germline, CDR1 is KGHDR, CDR2 SFDVKD. Here the CDR3 DNA reads TGTGCCACCAGTGATTCGTTGGGACAGGGATGGGAAGAGACCCAGTACTTC. Residues: CATSDSLGQGWEETQYF.

The table lists this clonotype with a few counts. This chain joins TRBV7-2 and TRBJ2-5; D gene ambiguous. This CDR3 spans 14 amino acids. V was trimmed by 5 bases and J by 4 bases, leaving 14 bases between them. From germline, CDR1 is SGHTA and CDR2 FQGNSA. The CDR3 DNA reads as TGTGCCAGCAGCCAATCCCGACCGGGAGAGACCCAGTACTTC. This encodes CASSQSRPGETQYF.

The DNA for the CDR3 is TGTGCCAGCAGAAGACAAGGGGGAACGGGGGCCAACGTCCTGACTTTC. It codes for CASRRQGGTGANVLTF. This rearrangement joins TRBV6-1 to TRBJ2-6, with TRBD1 as a possible D gene (6 bases). Germline assignment: CDR1 MNHNS and CDR2 SASEGT. Deletions cut 6 bases from V and 4 bases from J, with 16 bases between. This CDR3 region has 16 residues.

This clonotype was recorded at least ten times. The J gene is TRBJ1-1, the V gene TRBV27; D is undetermined. Trimming shortened V by 4 bases and J by 3 bases, and 3 bases separated the two germline ends. This CDR3 is 11 amino acids long. Germline lookup yields CDR1 MNHEY and CDR2 SMNVEV (reference sequence). CDR3 amino acids: CASSSYTEAFF. CDR3 sequence (DNA): TGTGCCAGCAGTTCCTACACTGAAGCTTTCTTT.

The V call is TRBV5-4, the J call TRBJ2-3, with unresolved D. CDR3 size: 16 residues. The V end lost 4 bases, the J end lost 3 bases, and 18 bases lay between the germline ends. Germline CDR1 reads SGHNT; CDR2 reads YYREEE (reference sequence). CDR3 DNA sequence: TGTGCCAGCAGCCGCTCATCCTGGGATAGTACAGATACGCAGTATTTT. Its translation is CASSRSSWDSTDTQYF.

The V and J genes are TRBV7-2 and TRBJ2-2, with TRBD2 matching 8 bases. The V gene end was trimmed by 5 bases and the J gene end by 7 bases; junction bases not matched to a gene: 9. The V gene's germline CDR1 is SGHTA and CDR2 FQGNSA. CDR3 size: 15 residues. CDR3 region: CASSPLRREVGELFF. The CDR3 DNA reads TGTGCCAGCAGCCCCCTACGGCGGGAGGTCGGGGAGCTGTTTTTT.

The CDR3 sequence: CASSGGQRTYEQYF. CDR3 bases: TGTGCCAGCTCAGGGGGACAGCGCACCTACGAGCAGTACTTC. J is TRBJ2-7 and V is TRBV6-1; 7 positions match TRBD1. Germline V gene sequence: CDR1 MNHNS, CDR2 SASEGT. Trimming at V came to 8 bases and at J to 2 bases, leaving 9 bases not matched to a gene. The CDR3 loop spans 14 amino acids.

The chain's CDR3 is CASSIAGNTIYF. The CDR3 coding sequence is TGTGCCAGTAGTATAGCTGGAAACACCATATATTTT. The chain has TRBV19 and TRBJ1-3; D is unresolved. Germline V gene sequence: CDR1 LNHDA, CDR2 SQIVND (reference sequence). The V gene lost 1 base and the J gene lost 2 bases, with 0 bases spanning the gap. The CDR3 covers 12 residues.

This clonotype turned up a few times. The genes are TRBV6-1 and TRBJ2-1, with D tentatively TRBD2 (7 bases). CDR1 and CDR2 from the germline V gene are MNHNS and SASEGT. The CDR3 covers 15 residues. The V gene lost 6 bases and the J gene lost 4 bases, with 16 bases spanning the gap. CDR3 nucleotide sequence: TGTGCCAGCAGACCGGGGGGCTCCCCTTACAATGAGCAGTTCTTC. Amino acids: CASRPGGSPYNEQFF.

This chain joins TRBV5-6 and TRBJ2-5; 8 bases align to TRBD1. J lost 5 bases, V lost 0 bases, and 9 bases had no gene match. Germline CDR1 and CDR2: SGHDT and YYEEEE. The CDR3 contains 16 residues. CDR3 nucleotides: TGTGCCAGCAGCTTGGTGGCCCAGGGGGCATGGGAGACCCAGTACTTC. It encodes CASSLVAQGAWETQYF.

This clonotype was found a few times. The chain links TRBV20-1 to TRBJ1-5; TRBD1 matches at 7 bases. The CDR3 covers 14 residues. Germline CDR1 reads DFQATT; CDR2 reads SNEGSKA (reference sequence). V shed 0 bases, J shed 3 bases, and the junction held 2 bases outside the gene matches. The CDR3 protein is CSARDRGDNQPQHF. The CDR3 nucleotides are TGCAGTGCTAGAGACAGGGGGGACAATCAGCCCCAGCATTTT.

V usage is TRBV29-1 and J usage is TRBJ2-7; a weak D match, TRBD2 (6 bases). V lost 2 bases and J lost 4, with 12 bases in between. The CDR3 sequence is 13 residues long. In germline, CDR1 is SQVTM, CDR2 ANQGSEA. CDR3 protein: CSVENGRGYEQYF. The CDR3 nucleotides are TGCAGCGTTGAAAACGGGAGAGGGTACGAGCAGTACTTC.

The sample holds many counts of this clonotype. The CDR3, as DNA: TGTGCCAGCAGCTTACATAGCGGCATCTACTCCTACAATGAGCAGTTCTTC. Translated: CASSLHSGIYSYNEQFF. V is TRBV7-2 and J is TRBJ2-1, with a possible D match to TRBD2 (6 bases). The CDR3 covers 17 residues. The V gene's germline CDR1 is SGHTA and CDR2 FQGNSA. Trimming shortened V by 2 bases and J by 0 bases, and 14 bases separated the two germline ends.

Comment on this clonotype: The junction departs from germline at one end; a sequencing error may be responsible. This rearrangement joins TRBV30 to TRBJ2-7; D unresolved. The CDR3 extends over 8 amino acids. The germline gives CDR1 GTSNPN, CDR2 SVGIG (reference sequence). The CDR3 bases are TGTGCCTCCGACGAGCAGTACTTC. Translating it yields CASDEQYF. Looking up the rest from reference TRBV30 and TRBJ2-7 gives the full variable domain: SQTIHQWPATLVQPVGSPLSLECTVEGTSNPNLYWYRQAAGRGLQLLFYSVGIGQISSEVPQNLSASRPQDRQFILSSKKLLLSDSGFYLCASDEQYFGPGTRLTVT.